The TCR beta chain described here comes from a study of shared clonotypes between healthy human individuals. CDR1 and CDR2 (germline): SGHNT, YENEEA. V shed 4 bases and J shed 3 bases, with 11 bases lying between them. The CDR3 extends over 14 amino acids. Sequencing used immunoSEQ multiplex PCR; TCRdb keeps in-frame clones, though not all of them. The sample has fewer than 3 million clones, less than 95% seen once. Sample: naive CD4+ T cells from PBMCs. Indicated subset: CD45RA+ positively selected. The receptor was isolated from a man younger than 35 in good health. Some clones in this sample may be carry-over from other donors' samples. The V gene is TRBV11-3, the J gene TRBJ2-3; maybe TRBD1 (5 bases). The CDR3 is CASSWGRETDTQYF. The CDR3 DNA is TGTGCCAGCAGCTGGGGCAGAGAAACAGATACGCAGTATTTT.